The rows below give T cell receptor beta chains drawn from one sample of a study of ipilimumab plus nivolumab after autologous stem cell transplantation. This table comes from immunoSEQ multiplex PCR, and its TCRdb copy is limited to in-frame clones, with some not included. The sample holds 20,000 or so clones, approximately 73% seen once. The material sequenced was PBMCs, taken in a trial of ipilimumab plus nivolumab as post-transplant consolidation. The receptor set was obtained from a male donor with diffuse large B-cell lymphoma. Each CDR3 is given with its conserved first and last residue. The order of the fields is V gene, D gene, clone size, J gene, CDR3 protein, CDR3 DNA. The D gene is left open where the match is weak. The size of a clone is reported for some rows only, either as once, few or many, or as a class for expanded clones.

v_gene: TRBV10-2
d_gene: -
abundance: few
j_gene: TRBJ2-1
CDR3aa: CASSVTSHEQFF
CDR3nt: TGCGCCAGCAGTGTCACCAGTCATGAGCAGTTCTTC

v_gene: TRBV9
d_gene: -
abundance: -
j_gene: TRBJ1-3
CDR3aa: CASSVVEGSTIYF
CDR3nt: TGTGCCAGCAGCGTAGTGGAGGGTAGCACCATATATTTT

v_gene: TRBV10-3
d_gene: -
abundance: -
j_gene: TRBJ2-7
CDR3aa: CAISETRPYEQYF
CDR3nt: TGTGCCATCAGCGAGACACGTCCCTACGAGCAGTACTTC

v_gene: TRBV30
d_gene: -
abundance: -
j_gene: TRBJ2-5
CDR3aa: CAWSPAMAVATQYF
CDR3nt: TGTGCCTGGAGCCCGGCCATGGCTGTTGCGACCCAGTACTTC

v_gene: TRBV5-1
d_gene: -
abundance: -
j_gene: TRBJ2-7
CDR3aa: CASSLGQGSYEQYF
CDR3nt: TGCGCCAGCAGCTTGGGGCAGGGAAGCTACGAGCAGTACTTC

v_gene: TRBV5-1
d_gene: TRBD2
abundance: -
j_gene: TRBJ2-1
CDR3aa: CASSPGVAGVLIYEQFF
CDR3nt: TGCGCCAGCAGCCCTGGGGTAGCGGGAGTGCTTATTTATGAGCAGTTCTTC

v_gene: TRBV7-2
d_gene: TRBD2
abundance: -
j_gene: TRBJ2-5
CDR3aa: CASTPRAGVVQTQYF
CDR3nt: TGTGCCAGCACCCCCCGGGCGGGAGTAGTACAGACCCAGTACTTC

v_gene: TRBV5-1
d_gene: TRBD1
abundance: -
j_gene: TRBJ2-7
CDR3aa: CASSLQAGGDEQYF
CDR3nt: TGCGCCAGCAGCTTGCAGGCAGGGGGAGACGAGCAGTACTTC

v_gene: TRBV18
d_gene: TRBD2
abundance: -
j_gene: TRBJ2-5
CDR3aa: CASSPSVAGQETQYF
CDR3nt: TGTGCCAGCTCACCCTCGGTAGCGGGCCAAGAGACCCAGTACTTC

v_gene: TRBV7-3
d_gene: -
abundance: -
j_gene: TRBJ2-2
CDR3aa: CASSPSGGVNGELFF
CDR3nt: TGTGCCAGCAGTCCTAGTGGTGGGGTTAACGGGGAGCTGTTTTTT

v_gene: TRBV15
d_gene: -
abundance: once
j_gene: TRBJ2-1
CDR3aa: CATSRDPTDEQFF
CDR3nt: TGTGCCACCAGCAGAGATCCCACGGATGAGCAGTTCTTC

v_gene: TRBV27
d_gene: -
abundance: few
j_gene: TRBJ1-6
CDR3aa: CASSPLQGKVSPLHF
CDR3nt: TGTGCCAGCAGTCCCCTCCAGGGAAAAGTTTCACCCCTCCACTTT

v_gene: TRBV6-1
d_gene: -
abundance: -
j_gene: TRBJ2-3
CDR3aa: CASSVLSQTVTDTQYF
CDR3nt: TGTGCCAGCAGTGTTTTGAGCCAGACAGTCACAGATACGCAGTATTTT

v_gene: TRBV4-1
d_gene: TRBD1
abundance: few
j_gene: TRBJ1-1
CDR3aa: CASSQDDRGNTEAFF
CDR3nt: TGCGCCAGCAGCCAAGATGACAGGGGGAACACTGAAGCTTTCTTT

v_gene: TRBV30
d_gene: -
abundance: -
j_gene: TRBJ1-1
CDR3aa: CAWSVGTGTEAFF
CDR3nt: TGTGCCTGGAGTGTTGGGACTGGCACTGAAGCTTTCTTT

v_gene: TRBV15
d_gene: TRBD2
abundance: once
j_gene: TRBJ2-3
CDR3aa: CATSRDLGLAGGTDTQYF
CDR3nt: TGTGCCACCAGCAGAGATCTGGGGCTAGCGGGAGGGACAGATACGCAGTATTTT

v_gene: TRBV6-1
d_gene: -
abundance: medium-sized
j_gene: TRBJ1-5
CDR3aa: CASSGIREGSNQPQHF
CDR3nt: TGTGCCAGCAGTGGAATCAGGGAAGGGAGCAATCAGCCCCAGCATTTT

v_gene: TRBV7-2
d_gene: -
abundance: -
j_gene: TRBJ2-7
CDR3aa: CASSPGVGINYEQYF
CDR3nt: TGTGCCAGCAGCCCCGGGGTGGGTATAAACTACGAGCAGTACTTC

v_gene: TRBV2
d_gene: TRBD1
abundance: -
j_gene: TRBJ2-5
CDR3aa: CASSRTGKETQYF
CDR3nt: TGTGCCAGCAGTAGGACAGGGAAAGAGACCCAGTACTTC

v_gene: TRBV4-1
d_gene: -
abundance: -
j_gene: TRBJ2-3
CDR3aa: CASSQEGGTDTQYF
CDR3nt: TGCGCCAGCAGCCAAGAAGGGGGCACAGATACGCAGTATTTT

v_gene: TRBV5-1
d_gene: -
abundance: -
j_gene: TRBJ2-3
CDR3aa: CASSPSVGWGTDTQYF
CDR3nt: TGCGCCAGCAGCCCTTCGGTGGGATGGGGCACAGATACGCAGTATTTT

v_gene: TRBV7-4
d_gene: -
abundance: few
j_gene: TRBJ2-7
CDR3aa: CASSFRIADYEQYF
CDR3nt: TGTGCCAGCAGCTTTCGGATAGCGGACTACGAGCAGTACTTC

v_gene: TRBV9
d_gene: -
abundance: -
j_gene: TRBJ1-1
CDR3aa: CASSVGQFAEAFF
CDR3nt: TGTGCCAGCAGCGTAGGGCAGTTCGCTGAAGCTTTCTTT

v_gene: TRBV2
d_gene: -
abundance: -
j_gene: TRBJ2-5
CDR3aa: CASAGSRAETQYF
CDR3nt: TGTGCCAGCGCAGGAAGTAGGGCAGAGACCCAGTACTTC

v_gene: TRBV18
d_gene: -
abundance: -
j_gene: TRBJ1-4
CDR3aa: CASSSSIVAANEKLFF
CDR3nt: TGTGCCAGCTCATCCTCGATTGTGGCGGCTAATGAAAAACTGTTTTTT

v_gene: TRBV5-1
d_gene: -
abundance: -
j_gene: TRBJ1-1
CDR3aa: CASSLEGRPVMGTEAFF
CDR3nt: TGCGCCAGCAGCTTGGAGGGAAGACCGGTCATGGGCACTGAAGCTTTCTTT

v_gene: TRBV27
d_gene: -
abundance: once
j_gene: TRBJ2-3
CDR3aa: CASRPQAGGDTDTQYF
CDR3nt: TGTGCCAGCAGACCGCAGGCCGGAGGGGACACAGATACGCAGTATTTT

v_gene: TRBV29-1
d_gene: TRBD2
abundance: -
j_gene: TRBJ2-1
CDR3aa: CSVGAGVQFF
CDR3nt: TGCAGCGTTGGAGCGGGGGTACAGTTCTTC

v_gene: TRBV10-3
d_gene: TRBD1
abundance: -
j_gene: TRBJ2-3
CDR3aa: CATMGQGADTQYF
CDR3nt: TGTGCCACCATGGGACAGGGAGCCGATACGCAGTATTTT

v_gene: TRBV11-3
d_gene: -
abundance: -
j_gene: TRBJ2-7
CDR3aa: CASSSFDGYEQYF
CDR3nt: TGTGCCAGCAGCTCTTTTGACGGCTACGAGCAGTACTTC

v_gene: TRBV11-3
d_gene: TRBD2
abundance: once
j_gene: TRBJ2-5
CDR3aa: CASSFPFAGDETQYF
CDR3nt: TGTGCCAGCAGCTTTCCCTTCGCGGGAGACGAGACCCAGTACTTC

v_gene: TRBV12-5
d_gene: -
abundance: -
j_gene: TRBJ2-5
CDR3aa: CASGWDPRETQYF
CDR3nt: TGTGCTAGTGGCTGGGACCCAAGGGAGACCCAGTACTTC

v_gene: TRBV9
d_gene: -
abundance: -
j_gene: TRBJ1-1
CDR3aa: CASSRGAAGPEAFF
CDR3nt: TGTGCCAGCAGCAGAGGGGCCGCCGGACCTGAAGCTTTCTTT

v_gene: TRBV11-1
d_gene: -
abundance: hyperexpanded
j_gene: TRBJ1-1
CDR3aa: CASSLRAGRNTEAFF
CDR3nt: TGTGCCAGCAGCTTACGGGCAGGGAGGAACACTGAAGCTTTCTTT

v_gene: TRBV5-1
d_gene: TRBD1
abundance: -
j_gene: TRBJ2-1
CDR3aa: CASSVRQGRIKNEQFF
CDR3nt: TGCGCCAGCAGCGTAAGACAGGGTCGTATTAAAAATGAGCAGTTCTTC

v_gene: TRBV4-1
d_gene: TRBD2
abundance: -
j_gene: TRBJ2-5
CDR3aa: CASSQPGLDQETQYF
CDR3nt: TGCGCCAGCAGTCAACCGGGACTAGACCAAGAGACCCAGTACTTC

v_gene: TRBV5-6
d_gene: TRBD2
abundance: -
j_gene: TRBJ2-1
CDR3aa: CASRPSGGSNEQFF
CDR3nt: TGTGCCAGCAGACCTAGCGGGGGGTCCAATGAGCAGTTCTTC

v_gene: TRBV4-2
d_gene: TRBD2
abundance: once
j_gene: TRBJ2-1
CDR3aa: CASSQDPGSGRASEQFF
CDR3nt: TGTGCCAGCAGCCAAGATCCCGGTAGCGGGAGGGCCAGCGAGCAGTTCTTC

v_gene: TRBV5-1
d_gene: -
abundance: -
j_gene: TRBJ2-4
CDR3aa: CASSLSGGAVENIQYF
CDR3nt: TGCGCCAGCAGCTTGTCTGGGGGGGCCGTCGAAAACATTCAGTACTTC

v_gene: TRBV7-3
d_gene: -
abundance: -
j_gene: TRBJ2-3
CDR3aa: CASSLGPAGGPDTQYF
CDR3nt: TGTGCCAGCAGCCTAGGACCCGCTGGTGGCCCAGATACGCAGTATTTT

v_gene: TRBV9
d_gene: -
abundance: -
j_gene: TRBJ1-1
CDR3aa: CASSLGDATEAFF
CDR3nt: TGTGCCAGCAGCCTTGGGGACGCGACTGAAGCTTTCTTT

v_gene: TRBV15
d_gene: TRBD2
abundance: -
j_gene: TRBJ2-5
CDR3aa: CATRDPSGGLETQYF
CDR3nt: TGTGCCACCAGAGACCCCAGCGGGGGGTTGGAGACCCAGTACTTC

v_gene: TRBV21-1
d_gene: -
abundance: few
j_gene: TRBJ1-2
CDR3aa: CASSKGPGRDGYTF
CDR3nt: TGTGCCAGCAGCAAAGGTCCAGGGAGAGATGGCTACACCTTC

v_gene: TRBV4-2
d_gene: -
abundance: few
j_gene: TRBJ2-7
CDR3aa: CASSQELTGPYEQYF
CDR3nt: TGTGCCAGCAGCCAAGAGCTGACGGGGCCCTACGAGCAGTACTTC

v_gene: TRBV7-8
d_gene: TRBD2
abundance: -
j_gene: TRBJ2-7
CDR3aa: CASSSAGTSGTEQYF
CDR3nt: TGTGCCAGCAGCTCGGCCGGGACTAGCGGGACCGAGCAGTACTTC

v_gene: TRBV21-1
d_gene: -
abundance: -
j_gene: TRBJ2-7
CDR3aa: CASSSRTYEQYF
CDR3nt: TGTGCCAGCAGCTCCCGAACCTACGAGCAGTACTTC

v_gene: TRBV7-9
d_gene: TRBD2
abundance: -
j_gene: TRBJ2-7
CDR3aa: CASSLAAGGKNEQYF
CDR3nt: TGTGCCAGCAGCTTAGCCGCCGGGGGGAAAAACGAGCAGTACTTC

v_gene: TRBV27
d_gene: -
abundance: -
j_gene: TRBJ2-1
CDR3aa: CASSLQPAIEQFF
CDR3nt: TGTGCCAGCAGTTTGCAGCCGGCTATTGAGCAGTTCTTC

v_gene: TRBV2
d_gene: -
abundance: -
j_gene: TRBJ1-2
CDR3aa: CASSEGKGYGYTF
CDR3nt: TGTGCCAGCAGTGAGGGGAAGGGCTATGGCTACACCTTC

v_gene: TRBV5-5
d_gene: -
abundance: -
j_gene: TRBJ2-1
CDR3aa: CASSLETDWSNEQFF
CDR3nt: TGTGCCAGCAGCTTAGAGACCGACTGGTCCAATGAGCAGTTCTTC

v_gene: TRBV11-2
d_gene: TRBD1
abundance: -
j_gene: TRBJ2-1
CDR3aa: CASSMTGSSYNEQFF
CDR3nt: TGTGCCAGCAGCATGACAGGGAGCTCCTACAATGAGCAGTTCTTC

v_gene: TRBV2
d_gene: TRBD1
abundance: once
j_gene: TRBJ2-7
CDR3aa: CASSDSGQGGDEQYF
CDR3nt: TGTGCCAGCAGTGACTCGGGACAGGGTGGCGACGAGCAGTACTTC

v_gene: TRBV19
d_gene: TRBD2
abundance: -
j_gene: TRBJ2-2
CDR3aa: CASTSGAYTGELFF
CDR3nt: TGTGCCAGTACTAGCGGGGCGTACACCGGGGAGCTGTTTTTT

v_gene: TRBV11-1
d_gene: -
abundance: -
j_gene: TRBJ2-3
CDR3aa: CASSNRQRGRTDTQYF
CDR3nt: TGTGCCAGCAGCAACCGACAGAGGGGCCGCACAGATACGCAGTATTTT

v_gene: TRBV6-7
d_gene: -
abundance: once
j_gene: TRBJ2-7
CDR3aa: CASSYGTSPLYEQYF
CDR3nt: TGTGCCAGCAGTTATGGCACATCCCCCCTCTACGAGCAGTACTTC

v_gene: TRBV6-4
d_gene: TRBD1
abundance: -
j_gene: TRBJ2-1
CDR3aa: CASIGAGGYSYNEQFF
CDR3nt: TGTGCCAGCATTGGGGCAGGGGGCTACTCCTACAATGAGCAGTTCTTC

v_gene: TRBV30
d_gene: -
abundance: -
j_gene: TRBJ2-1
CDR3aa: CAWSVKVERATYNEQFF
CDR3nt: TGTGCCTGGAGTGTAAAAGTTGAGCGGGCGACCTACAATGAGCAGTTCTTC

v_gene: TRBV14
d_gene: TRBD2
abundance: -
j_gene: TRBJ2-1
CDR3aa: CASSQDRTGGQFF
CDR3nt: TGTGCCAGCAGCCAAGATCGTACGGGAGGGCAGTTCTTC

v_gene: TRBV29-1
d_gene: -
abundance: few
j_gene: TRBJ2-2
CDR3aa: CSVTINSIMGELFF
CDR3nt: TGCAGCGTCACCATTAATAGCATTATGGGGGAGCTGTTTTTT